The 30 T cell receptor beta chains below come from one sample, sequenced in a study of blood T cell repertoires in COVID-19. TCRdb keeps only in-frame clones here, not all; method: immunoSEQ multiplex PCR. Altogether 120,000 or so clones are present, around 87% being singletons, with the ten largest covering 7.7%. Sequenced sample: peripheral blood. The receptors come from a human donor in a cohort sampled during active COVID-19.

The chain employs TRBV5-3 and TRBJ1-2; D might be TRBD1 (6 bases). TRBV5-3 is classed as an ORF, of uncertain function. The CDR3 runs 14 residues. Trimming left V 4 bases short and J 8 bases short, with 18 bases between. The CDR3 nucleotides read TGTGCCAGAAGCATCGACAGGCTTCTGTCCGGCTACACCTTC. Protein product: CARSIDRLLSGYTF.

The genes are TRBV19 and TRBJ1-5; no clear D. This CDR3 region has 13 residues. In germline, CDR1 is LNHDA, CDR2 SQIVND (reference sequence). V gave up 5 bases and J gave up 6 bases, with 11 bases separating them. In DNA form, the CDR3 reads TGTGCCAGTAGTCCCGACTACGGTCAGCCCCAGCATTTT. It specifies CASSPDYGQPQHF.

V and J are TRBV3-1 (or the pseudogene TRBV3-2) and TRBJ2-5, with 8 nucleotides matching TRBD1. The germline CDR1 and CDR2 sequences are LGHDT and YNNKEL (reference sequence). The CDR3 contains 14 residues. With 5 bases clipped from V and 4 bases from J, the junction kept 6 bases outside the gene matches. Here the CDR3 DNA reads TGTGCCAGCAGCTCCTACAGGGGGGCAGAGACCCAGTACTTC. Protein: CASSSYRGAETQYF.

This chain links TRBV9 with TRBJ1-3, with 7 positions matching TRBD1. The CDR3 length is 17 residues. Germline CDR1 SGDLS, CDR2 YYNGEE. Trimming cost V 0 bases and J 4 bases; bases outside gene matches: 10. The CDR3 is CASSVGVVRGSGNTIYF. The CDR3 region has the DNA TGTGCCAGCAGCGTAGGAGTAGTCAGGGGGTCGGGAAACACCATATATTTT. Supplemented by reference TRBV9 and TRBJ1-3, the full variable domain reads DSGVTQTPKHLITATGQRVTLRCSPRSGDLSVYWYQQSLDQGLQFLIQYYNGEERAKGNILERFSAQQFPDLHSELNLSSLELGDSALYFCASSVGVVRGSGNTIYFGEGSWLTVV.

The chain recombines TRBV7-8 with TRBJ2-7, with TRBD1 matching over 8 bases. The V segment lost 5 bases and the J segment 1 base; nucleotides outside the gene matches: 7. Germline V gene lookup returns CDR1 SGHVS and CDR2 FQNEAQ. The CDR3 sequence is 15 residues long. The CDR3 loop reads CASSLRTGLSYEQYF. The CDR3 coding sequence is TGTGCCAGCAGCCTGAGGACAGGGCTTTCCTACGAGCAGTACTTC.

This sequence joins TRBV25-1 and TRBJ1-2; D is undetermined. The CDR3 spans 15 residues. V was shortened by 1 base and J by 3 bases, with 12 bases between the two germline ends. From germline, CDR1 is MGHDK and CDR2 SYGVNS. The DNA for the CDR3 is TGTGCCAGCAGTGAATTAGGGAGGGAGGACTATGGCTACACCTTC. Translated: CASSELGREDYGYTF.

J is TRBJ1-1 and V is TRBV12-3 or TRBV12-4; TRBD1 aligns across 10 bases. The length of the CDR3 is 12 residues. V lost 6 bases, J lost 10 bases, and 5 bases stayed unmatched. CDR3 region: CASRTGGRGAFF. DNA of the CDR3: TGTGCCAGCAGGACAGGGGGCAGGGGAGCTTTCTTT.

In its sample, this clone was seen a few times. CDR3 residues: CSVETLTRGFTEAFF. The CDR3 DNA sequence: TGCAGCGTTGAGACTCTAACCCGTGGGTTCACTGAAGCTTTCTTT. The rearrangement uses TRBV29-1 and TRBJ1-1; D not resolved. The CDR3 runs to 15 residues. V was shortened by 3 bases and J by 4 bases, with 18 bases between the two germline ends. Germline values: CDR1 SQVTM, CDR2 ANQGSEA.

V gene TRBV7-8 combines with J gene TRBJ1-1, with D perhaps matching TRBD1 (6 bases). There are 15 residues in the CDR3. Trimming shortened V by 1 base and J by 0 bases, and 9 bases separated the two germline ends. Germline CDR1 is SGHVS and CDR2 is FQNEAQ. Here the CDR3 reads CASSLGAGVNTEAFF. CDR3 DNA sequence: TGTGCCAGCAGCTTAGGGGCAGGGGTGAACACTGAAGCTTTCTTT.

This chain uses TRBV21-1 with TRBJ2-7; the listed D gene, TRBD2, was not tested against the DNA. TRBV21-1 is a pseudogene locus. This CDR3 is 15 amino acids long. This CDR3 reads CASSKPGYAFYEQYF. CDR3 sequence (DNA): TGTGCCAGCAGCAAACCGGGATACGCCTTCTACGAGCAGTACTTC.

The rearrangement uses TRBV27 and TRBJ1-5, with 8 bases identical to TRBD1. From germline, CDR1 is MNHEY and CDR2 SMNVEV (reference sequence). The CDR3 is 16 amino acids. The V segment lost 5 bases and the J segment 3 bases; nucleotides outside the gene matches: 9. In DNA, the CDR3 is TGTGCCAGCAGTCAAAACCAGGGGGCGATCAATCAGCCCCAGCATTTT. Protein: CASSQNQGAINQPQHF.

The gene calls are TRBV5-4 and TRBJ2-2; 7 bases are shared with TRBD1. The CDR3 runs 16 residues. Germline assignment: CDR1 SGHNT and CDR2 YYREEE (reference sequence). The junction had 3 bases not matched to a gene; V was cut back by 0 bases and J by 1 base. Written as DNA, the CDR3 is TGTGCCAGCAGCTTGGTCCCAGGGGGGAACACCGGGGAGCTGTTTTTT. Its protein product is CASSLVPGGNTGELFF.

A single count supports this clone. This chain links TRBV29-1 with TRBJ1-1; possible D gene TRBD1, 5 bases. CDR3 length: 13 residues. CDR1 and CDR2 from the germline V gene are SQVTM and ANQGSEA. V lost 2 bases to trimming and J lost 8 bases, with 15 bases between them. The DNA for the CDR3 is TGCAGCGTTGAAAAGGTGACAGACGGAGAAGCTTTCTTT. Its protein product is CSVEKVTDGEAFF.

This chain uses TRBV29-1 with TRBJ1-2, with 8 bases that match TRBD1. The germline CDR1 and CDR2 sequences are SQVTM and ANQGSEA. V gave up 7 bases and J gave up 6 bases; unmatched junction bases: 7. The CDR3 contains 12 residues. DNA for the CDR3: TGCAGCGGTCGACAGGGGTCGAATGGCTACACCTTC. Its translation: CSGRQGSNGYTF.

The V gene is TRBV6-5, the J gene TRBJ1-1, with D maybe TRBD1 (5 bases). Trimming stripped 0 bases from V and 9 bases from J, with 11 bases between. CDR1 MNHEY and CDR2 SVGAGI come from the germline V gene. The CDR3 length is 13 residues. CDR3 sequence (DNA): TGTGCCAGCAGTTACTCCCCAGGGTGGAAAGCTTTCTTT. Translating gives CASSYSPGWKAFF.

J is TRBJ1-2 and V is TRBV5-1, with no clear D. The V gene lost 0 bases and the J gene lost 5 bases, with 8 bases spanning the gap. The length of the CDR3 is 13 residues. Germline lookup yields CDR1 SGHRS and CDR2 YFSETQ. For the CDR3, the DNA is TGCGCCAGCAGCTTGGACACTACTTATGGCTACACCTTC. Translated: CASSLDTTYGYTF.

This sequence joins TRBV27 and TRBJ2-3; a weak D match, TRBD2 (5 bases). Between the trimmed V and J ends, which lost 4 bases and 2 bases, there was a span of 13 bases. Germline CDR1 MNHEY, CDR2 SMNVEV (reference sequence). The CDR3 contains 15 residues. CDR3 loop: CASSSFRGNTDTQYF. Here the CDR3 DNA reads TGTGCCAGCAGTTCTTTTAGAGGGAACACAGATACGCAGTATTTT.

This clone came up a few times. This sequence joins TRBV28 and TRBJ2-7; 8 bases are shared with TRBD2. Germline CDR1 reads MDHEN; CDR2 reads SYDVKM. This CDR3 has 15 residues. Trimming cost V 5 bases and J 5 bases; bases outside gene matches: 11. The CDR3 sequence is CASSPTGGVYDEQYF. In DNA form, the CDR3 reads TGTGCCAGCAGTCCCACGGGAGGGGTTTACGACGAGCAGTACTTC.

This clone occurred once. The V and J genes are TRBV4-2 and TRBJ2-3, with 9 bases fitting TRBD2. V was clipped by 2 bases and J by 7 bases; unmatched bases: 10. The CDR3 runs 16 residues. CDR1 and CDR2 from the germline V gene are LGHNA and YNFKEQ. CDR3: CASSQSLAGGRYTQYF. CDR3 nucleotides: TGTGCCAGCAGCCAATCTCTGGCGGGAGGGCGGTATACGCAGTATTTT.

V and J are TRBV20-1 and TRBJ1-1; D gene ambiguous. Trimming pared 8 bases from V and 2 bases from J, leaving 3 bases between. Germline V gene sequence: CDR1 DFQATT, CDR2 SNEGSKA (reference sequence). This CDR3 region has 9 residues. CDR3 sequence: CSLNTEAFF. The CDR3 bases are TGCAGTCTCAACACTGAAGCTTTCTTT.

J is TRBJ2-1 and V is TRBV19; D gene uncertain. Germline loops: CDR1 LNHDA, CDR2 SQIVND (reference sequence). The V gene lost 5 bases and the J gene lost 0 bases, with 14 bases spanning the gap. The CDR3 contains 16 residues. The CDR3 DNA follows: TGTGCCAGTAGTTCTCCAGTGCCAAGCTCCTACAATGAGCAGTTCTTC. The encoded protein is CASSSPVPSSYNEQFF.

For the CDR3, the DNA is TGTGCCAGTAGTAGGGACAGGACGATTATAAACTATGGCTACACCTTC. As protein: CASSRDRTIINYGYTF. The chain employs TRBV19 and TRBJ1-2; TRBD1 aligns across 8 bases. CDR1 and CDR2 (germline): LNHDA, SQIVND (reference sequence). The CDR3 sequence is 16 residues long. The junction had 9 bases not matched to a gene; V was cut back by 4 bases and J by 2 bases. The full variable domain, in which reference TRBV19 and TRBJ1-2 provide the parts outside the CDR3, is DGGITQSPKYLFRKEGQNVTLSCEQNLNHDAMYWYRQDPGQGLRLIYYSQIVNDFQKGDIAEGYSVSREKKESFPLTVTSAQKNPTAFYLCASSRDRTIINYGYTFGSGTRLTVV.

This clone was observed a single time. As DNA, the CDR3 is TGTGCCAGCTCGCCGTCCGACACGGGAGGAGGCTACACCTTC. Translating gives CASSPSDTGGGYTF. V is TRBV18 and J is TRBJ1-2; D remains ambiguous. The V end was cut by 6 bases, the J end by 8 bases, with 19 bases between. The length of the CDR3 is 14 residues. CDR1 and CDR2 (germline): KGHSH, LQKENI.

This clone has a single count. The genes are TRBV18 and TRBJ2-2; D perhaps matches TRBD1 (6 bases). There are 16 residues in the CDR3. From germline, CDR1 is KGHSH and CDR2 LQKENI. Trimming pared 5 bases from V and 1 base from J, leaving 14 bases between. DNA of the CDR3: TGTGCCAGCTCAGGGCGGACAGAAAGGAACACCGGGGAGCTGTTTTTT. Protein: CASSGRTERNTGELFF.

The chain couples TRBV15 to TRBJ1-1, with a possible D match to TRBD1 (5 bases). CDR1 LNHNV and CDR2 YYDKDF come from the germline V gene (reference sequence). The CDR3 runs 13 residues. V shed 1 base and J shed 4 bases, with 7 bases lying between them. The CDR3 region is CATSRVQGTEAFF. The CDR3 DNA reads as TGTGCCACCAGCAGAGTTCAGGGCACTGAAGCTTTCTTT. Looking up the rest from reference TRBV15 and TRBJ1-1 gives the full variable domain: DAMVIQNPRYQVTQFGKPVTLSCSQTLNHNVMYWYQQKSSQAPKLLFHYYDKDFNNEADTPDNFQSRRPNTSFCFLDIRSPGLGDTAMYLCATSRVQGTEAFFGQGTRLTVV.

As to this clone: One end of the junction fails to match germline, which may point to a read error. The rearrangement joins TRBV10-3 to TRBJ2-3; 8 nucleotides align to TRBD2. Germline V gene lookup returns CDR1 ENHRY and CDR2 SYGVKD. The CDR3 has 21 residues. The CDR3, as DNA: TGTTCCATCAGTGAGTCGATTCTGTTGACTAGCGCACTTACTAGCACAGATACGCAGTATTTT. Its protein is CSISESILLTSALTSTDTQYF.

The chain has TRBV6-1 and TRBJ2-7; 10 bases are shared with TRBD2. The CDR3 sequence is 16 residues long. V lost 1 base, J lost 4 bases, and 7 bases stayed unmatched. Germline CDR1 MNHNS, CDR2 SASEGT. The CDR3 DNA sequence: TGTGCCAGCAGTGAAGGGTCTAGCGGGGGCGTATACGAGCAGTACTTC. Its protein is CASSEGSSGGVYEQYF.

A few counts support this clone. The gene calls are TRBV18 and TRBJ1-1, with D tentatively TRBD1 (6 bases). CDR1 and CDR2 from the germline V gene are KGHSH and LQKENI. Trimming removed 3 bases at V and 0 bases at J, with 8 bases between. The CDR3 consists of 14 residues. The CDR3 region is CASSPNRVNTEAFF. The CDR3 nucleotides read TGTGCCAGCTCACCCAACAGGGTGAACACTGAAGCTTTCTTT.

This clone came up a few times. The CDR3: CASSRSNQPQHF. The DNA for the CDR3 is TGTGCCAGCAGTCGGAGCAATCAGCCCCAGCATTTT. The chain combines TRBV2 with TRBJ1-5; D call uncertain. Germline CDR1 reads SNHLY; CDR2 reads FYNNEI. Trimming shortened V by 5 bases and J by 1 base, and 3 bases separated the two germline ends. The CDR3 has 12 residues.

The genes are TRBV4-1 and TRBJ2-1; 10 bases align to TRBD2. This CDR3 region has 18 residues. Germline V gene data show CDR1 as MGHRA and CDR2 as YSYEKL. Trimming cost V 0 bases and J 2 bases; bases outside gene matches: 7. The CDR3 bases are TGCGCCAGCAGCCAAGATGGGGTAAGCGGGGGGGCCTACAATGAGCAGTTCTTC. Its translation: CASSQDGVSGGAYNEQFF.